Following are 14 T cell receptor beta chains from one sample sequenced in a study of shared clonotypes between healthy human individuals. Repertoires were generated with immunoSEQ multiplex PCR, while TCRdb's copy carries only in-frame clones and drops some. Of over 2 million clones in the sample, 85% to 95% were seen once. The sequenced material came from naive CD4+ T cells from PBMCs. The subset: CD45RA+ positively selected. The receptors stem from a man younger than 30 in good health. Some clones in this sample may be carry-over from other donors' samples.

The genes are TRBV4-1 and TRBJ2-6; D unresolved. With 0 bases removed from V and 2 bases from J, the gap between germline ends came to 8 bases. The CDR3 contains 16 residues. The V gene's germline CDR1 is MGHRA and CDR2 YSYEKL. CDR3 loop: CASSQDPRPGANVLTF. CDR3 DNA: TGCGCCAGCAGCCAAGATCCTCGCCCTGGGGCCAACGTCCTGACTTTC.

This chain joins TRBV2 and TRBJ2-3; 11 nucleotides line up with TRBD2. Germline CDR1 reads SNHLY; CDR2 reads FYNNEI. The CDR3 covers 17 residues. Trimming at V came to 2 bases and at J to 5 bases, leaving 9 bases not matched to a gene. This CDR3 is CASSEPRVAGGRDTQYF. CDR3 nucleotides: TGTGCCAGCAGTGAACCGAGAGTAGCGGGAGGGAGAGATACGCAGTATTTT.

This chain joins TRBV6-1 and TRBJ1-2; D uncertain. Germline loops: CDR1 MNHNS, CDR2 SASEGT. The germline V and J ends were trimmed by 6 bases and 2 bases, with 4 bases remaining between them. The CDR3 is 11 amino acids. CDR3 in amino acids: CASRGNYGYTF. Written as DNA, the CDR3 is TGTGCCAGCAGAGGGAACTATGGCTACACCTTC.

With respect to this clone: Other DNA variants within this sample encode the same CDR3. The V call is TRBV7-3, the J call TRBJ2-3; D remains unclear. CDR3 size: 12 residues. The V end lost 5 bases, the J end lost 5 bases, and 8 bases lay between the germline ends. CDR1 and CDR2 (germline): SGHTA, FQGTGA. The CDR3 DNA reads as TGTGCCAGCAGCCCCCGAGGAGATACGCAGTATTTT. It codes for CASSPRGDTQYF.

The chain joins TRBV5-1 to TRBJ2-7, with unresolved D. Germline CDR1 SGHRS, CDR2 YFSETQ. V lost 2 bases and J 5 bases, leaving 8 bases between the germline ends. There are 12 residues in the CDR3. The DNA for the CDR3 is TGCGCCAGCAGCTTCGAACGGGACGAGCAGTACTTC. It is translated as CASSFERDEQYF.

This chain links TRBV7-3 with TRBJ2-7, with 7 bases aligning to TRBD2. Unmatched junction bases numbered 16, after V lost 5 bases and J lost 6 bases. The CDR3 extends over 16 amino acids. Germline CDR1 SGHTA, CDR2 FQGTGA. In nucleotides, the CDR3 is TGTGCCAGCAGCCCGCAACCCCAAGGACTAGTCGGCGAGCAGTACTTC. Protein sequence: CASSPQPQGLVGEQYF.

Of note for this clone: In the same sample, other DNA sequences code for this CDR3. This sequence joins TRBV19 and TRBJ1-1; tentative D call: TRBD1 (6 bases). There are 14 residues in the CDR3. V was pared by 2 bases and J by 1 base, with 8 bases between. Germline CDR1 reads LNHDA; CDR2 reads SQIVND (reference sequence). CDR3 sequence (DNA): TGTGCCAGTAGTATACAGGGGTCGAACACTGAAGCTTTCTTT. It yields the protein CASSIQGSNTEAFF.

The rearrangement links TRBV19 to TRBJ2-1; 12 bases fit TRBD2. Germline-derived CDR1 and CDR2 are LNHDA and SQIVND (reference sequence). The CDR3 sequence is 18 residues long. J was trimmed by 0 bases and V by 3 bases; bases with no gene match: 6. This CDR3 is CASSIAGLAGSSYNEQFF. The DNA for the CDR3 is TGTGCCAGTAGTATTGCCGGACTAGCGGGAAGCTCCTACAATGAGCAGTTCTTC.

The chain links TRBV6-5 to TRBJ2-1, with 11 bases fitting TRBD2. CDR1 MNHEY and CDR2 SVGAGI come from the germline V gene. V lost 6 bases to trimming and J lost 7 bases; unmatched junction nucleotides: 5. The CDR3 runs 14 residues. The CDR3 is CASSRTSGSNEQFF. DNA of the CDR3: TGTGCCAGCAGCCGGACTAGCGGGTCTAATGAGCAGTTCTTC.

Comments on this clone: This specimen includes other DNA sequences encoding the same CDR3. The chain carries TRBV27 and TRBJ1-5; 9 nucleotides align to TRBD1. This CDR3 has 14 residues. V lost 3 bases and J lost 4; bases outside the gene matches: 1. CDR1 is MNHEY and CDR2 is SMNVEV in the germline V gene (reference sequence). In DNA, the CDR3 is TGTGCCAGCAGTTTGACAGGGGGGAATCAGCCCCAGCATTTT. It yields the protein CASSLTGGNQPQHF.

CDR3 residues: CASSQIPVYQETQYF. CDR3 in DNA: TGCGCCAGCAGCCAAATTCCGGTGTACCAAGAGACCCAGTACTTC. This chain links TRBV5-1 with TRBJ2-5, with unresolved D. In germline, CDR1 is SGHRS, CDR2 YFSETQ. Trimming left V 4 bases short and J 0 bases short, with 13 bases between. There are 15 residues in the CDR3.

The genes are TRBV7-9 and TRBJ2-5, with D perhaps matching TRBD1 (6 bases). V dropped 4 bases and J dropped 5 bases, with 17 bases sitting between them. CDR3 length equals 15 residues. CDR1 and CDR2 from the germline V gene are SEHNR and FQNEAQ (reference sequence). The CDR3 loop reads CASSSLFTGSETQYF. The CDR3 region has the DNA TGTGCCAGCAGCTCGTTATTTACAGGGTCGGAGACCCAGTACTTC.

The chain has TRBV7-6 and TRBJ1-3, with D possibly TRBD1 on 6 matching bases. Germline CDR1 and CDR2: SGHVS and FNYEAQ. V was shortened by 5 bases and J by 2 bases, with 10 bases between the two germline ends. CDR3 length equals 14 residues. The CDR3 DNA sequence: TGTGCCAGCAGCCTCACAGGGACTGGAAACACCATATATTTT. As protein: CASSLTGTGNTIYF.

The DNA of the CDR3 is TGTGCCAGCGGAACTCGGGGCCCCCTGAGGGATACGCAGTATTTT. It translates to CASGTRGPLRDTQYF. The chain links TRBV11-2 to TRBJ2-3; D is perhaps TRBD1 or TRBD2 (5 bases each). Germline-derived CDR1 and CDR2 are SGHAT and FQNNGV. The germline V and J ends were trimmed by 8 bases and 6 bases, with 21 bases remaining between them. The CDR3 is made up of 15 amino acids.